The 30 T cell receptor beta chains below come from one sample, sequenced in a study of regulatory T cells in long-lasting Graves disease. With iRepertoire HTBI primers and Arm-PCR of CDR3 regions, TCR beta libraries were built. TCRdb used MiXCR to reprocess the multiplex PCR reads, holding one entry per CDR3 protein. The sample contains around 480,000 distinct CDR3 sequences, around 15% of which appear only once. Time point of the sample: newly diagnosed GD, antithyroid drugs for less than 3 months. Researchers made the TCR library from RNA that was extracted from PBMCs. This sample was shared with a second study, whose subject was T cells in Graves' hyperthyroidism and ophthalmopathy.

This specimen consisted of peripheral blood mononuclear cells (PBMCs), obtained at new diagnosis, from a patient treated with antithyroid drugs. All receptors come from a man aged 40-50 years with Graves disease.

This clonotype has just one count. The CDR3 sequence is CSARPPGLALEQFF. CDR3 nucleotide sequence: TGCAGCGCAAGACCCCCGGGACTAGCGCTTGAGCAGTTCTTC. The chain links TRBV20-1 to TRBJ2-1; 10 bases agree with TRBD2. Germline assignment: CDR1 DFQATT and CDR2 SNEGSKA (reference sequence). CDR3 size: 14 residues.

Ten or more counts support this clonotype. This chain uses TRBV2 with TRBJ2-7, with a tentative D call TRBD2 (5 bases). The V end was cut by 4 bases, the J end by 0 bases, with 16 bases between. The germline gives CDR1 SNHLY, CDR2 FYNNEI. The CDR3 is made up of 16 amino acids. CDR3 loop: CASSGSAARSSYEQYF. CDR3 nucleotide sequence: TGTGCCAGCAGTGGGTCAGCGGCCAGGAGCTCCTACGAGCAGTACTTC.

This clonotype was seen ten or more times. The chain carries TRBV9 and TRBJ1-6, with D perhaps TRBD1 (6 bases). There are 15 residues in the CDR3. CDR1 and CDR2 (germline): SGDLS, YYNGEE. Trimming pared 3 bases from V and 4 bases from J, leaving 11 bases between. Written as DNA, the CDR3 is TGTGCCAGCAGCGAAAAACAGGGATATAATTCACCCCTCCACTTT. It translates to CASSEKQGYNSPLHF. Drawing the rest from reference TRBV9 and TRBJ1-6, the complete variable domain is DSGVTQTPKHLITATGQRVTLRCSPRSGDLSVYWYQQSLDQGLQFLIQYYNGEERAKGNILERFSAQQFPDLHSELNLSSLELGDSALYFCASSEKQGYNSPLHFGNGTRLTVT.

This clonotype was seen repeatedly, ten times or more. The chain joins TRBV29-1 to TRBJ2-3; D unresolved. Germline assignment: CDR1 SQVTM and CDR2 ANQGSEA. The length of the CDR3 is 11 residues. V was cut by 7 bases and J by 0 bases, with 5 bases left in between. The CDR3 protein is CSGLSTDTQYF. The CDR3 region has the DNA TGCAGCGGCCTTAGCACAGATACGCAGTATTTT.

The chain uses TRBV4-2 and TRBJ2-7, with D unclear. V was shortened by 1 base and J by 0 bases, with 22 bases between the two germline ends. Looked up from germline, CDR1 is LGHNA and CDR2 is YNFKEQ. This CDR3 comprises 19 residues. The CDR3 loop is CASSQALRSARRSSYEQYF. In DNA form, the CDR3 reads TGTGCCAGCAGCCAAGCTCTTAGATCCGCGCGGCGGAGCTCCTACGAGCAGTACTTC.

This clonotype was counted ten times or more. The chain couples TRBV7-8 to TRBJ1-5; TRBD1 is a possible D gene (5 bases). The V gene lost 2 bases and the J gene lost 4 bases, with 15 bases spanning the gap. From germline, CDR1 is SGHVS and CDR2 FQNEAQ. The CDR3 length is 16 residues. DNA of the CDR3: TGTGCCAGCAGCTTACGGGACCAAAGACCTAATCAGCCCCAGCATTTT. Translating it yields CASSLRDQRPNQPQHF.

V usage is TRBV13 and J usage is TRBJ1-6; D gene uncertain. Trimming pared 0 bases from V and 10 bases from J, leaving 13 bases between. The CDR3 spans 15 residues. Germline CDR1 PRHDT, CDR2 FYEKMQ (reference sequence). The CDR3 DNA reads TGTGCCAGCAGCTTAGGTGAGAGGGAGCCGTCACCCCTCCACTTT. Its translation is CASSLGEREPSPLHF. Looking up the rest from reference TRBV13 and TRBJ1-6 gives the full variable domain: AAGVIQSPRHLIKEKRETATLKCYPIPRHDTVYWYQQGPGQDPQFLISFYEKMQSDKGSIPDRFSAQQFSDYHSELNMSSLELGDSALYFCASSLGEREPSPLHFGNGTRLTVT.

This clonotype was counted at least ten times. The chain employs TRBV2 and TRBJ1-5; D unresolved. The V gene's germline CDR1 is SNHLY and CDR2 FYNNEI. V shed 6 bases and J shed 1 base, with 4 bases lying between them. The CDR3 spans 12 residues. The CDR3 protein is CASRRSNQPQHF. The CDR3 nucleotides are TGTGCCAGCAGACGCAGCAATCAGCCCCAGCATTTT.

This clonotype was seen a few times. The CDR3 ends on some other residue instead of the conserved phenylalanine or tryptophan, so this is likely a read error. The rearrangement uses TRBV24-1 and TRBJ2-7; 7 nucleotides agree with TRBD1. J was trimmed by 4 bases and V by 4 bases; bases with no gene match: 12. The CDR3 covers 16 residues. CDR1 is KGHDR, CDR2 SFDVKD, per germline. The CDR3 DNA reads TGTGCCACCAGTGACCCCCGGGACAGAGGGCCTTACGAGCAGTACCTC. This codes for CATSDPRDRGPYEQYL.

This clonotype was seen repeatedly, ten times or more. The gene calls are TRBV15 and TRBJ2-3; D perhaps matches TRBD1 (5 bases). The germline V and J ends were trimmed by 2 bases and 4 bases, with 16 bases remaining between them. This CDR3 region has 16 residues. CDR1 is LNHNV and CDR2 is YYDKDF in the germline V gene (reference sequence). CDR3 sequence (DNA): TGTGCCACCAGCAGACCTTCTCTGGGGCGGTCAGATACGCAGTATTTT. Its translation: CATSRPSLGRSDTQYF.

This clonotype was counted at least ten times. The chain recombines TRBV29-1 with TRBJ2-7, with 9 nucleotides matching TRBD1. Per the germline V gene, CDR1 is SQVTM and CDR2 is ANQGSEA. This CDR3 has 13 amino acids. V lost 7 bases and J lost 2; bases outside the gene matches: 6. CDR3 nucleotide sequence: TGCAGCGGGGGACAGGGATTGGCCTACGAGCAGTACTTC. This sequence encodes CSGGQGLAYEQYF.

The chain joins TRBV5-1 to TRBJ2-1; 10 nucleotides align to TRBD1. Losses at the gene ends were 2 bases for V and 9 bases for J; bases not matched to a gene: 20. This CDR3 has 19 residues. CDR1 SGHRS and CDR2 YFSETQ come from the germline V gene. Written as DNA, the CDR3 is TGCGCCAGCAGCTTTTTAGGGGGGCTGCGGGACAGGGGAGGGAGTGAGCAGTTCTTC. Its protein product is CASSFLGGLRDRGGSEQFF.

This clonotype was counted between two and nine times. The V gene is TRBV18, the J gene TRBJ2-4; TRBD2 matches at 7 bases. The J segment lost 3 bases and the V segment lost 2 bases, leaving 7 bases of the junction unmatched. Looked up from germline, CDR1 is KGHSH and CDR2 is LQKENI. The CDR3 length is 16 residues. This CDR3 reads CASSPRGGSGKNIQYF. The CDR3 DNA reads as TGTGCCAGCTCACCAAGGGGCGGGAGCGGCAAAAACATTCAGTACTTC.

The table lists this clonotype with a count of one. The rearrangement uses TRBV6-4 and TRBJ2-1; D might be TRBD2 (5 bases). This CDR3 is built from 12 residues. The germline V gene has CDR1 MRHNA and CDR2 SNTAGT. V was pared by 2 bases and J by 9 bases, with 8 bases between. CDR3 sequence reads: CASSDLSGEQFF. The CDR3 nucleotides are TGTGCCAGCAGTGACCTCAGCGGTGAGCAGTTCTTC.

The sample holds a few counts of this clonotype. J is TRBJ2-7 and V is TRBV10-3; maybe TRBD1 (5 bases). Germline V CDR1 and CDR2: ENHRY, SYGVKD. The CDR3 consists of 15 residues. Trimming shortened V by 4 bases and J by 0 bases, and 13 bases separated the two germline ends. Here the CDR3 reads CAISADSPGSYEQYF. CDR3 coding DNA: TGTGCCATCAGTGCTGACAGCCCCGGCTCCTACGAGCAGTACTTC.

This clonotype turned up a few times. This chain connects TRBV20-1 to TRBJ1-2; 7 bases fit TRBD1. The CDR3 consists of 13 residues. Germline CDR1 is DFQATT and CDR2 is SNEGSKA (reference sequence). The V gene end was trimmed by 7 bases and the J gene end by 8 bases; junction bases not matched to a gene: 13. CDR3: CSVHLGGLRGYTF. The CDR3 bases are TGCAGTGTTCATCTAGGGGGCCTAAGGGGCTACACCTTC.

The rearrangement joins TRBV19 to TRBJ2-1, with 7 bases matching TRBD2. Germline lookup yields CDR1 LNHDA and CDR2 SQIVND (reference sequence). CDR3 length: 17 residues. The V segment lost 4 bases and the J segment 4 bases; nucleotides outside the gene matches: 13. CDR3 loop: CASSNQPTSLKYNEQFF. CDR3 nucleotide sequence: TGTGCCAGTAGTAATCAGCCGACTAGCCTTAAGTACAATGAGCAGTTCTTC.

This clonotype has more than one count but fewer than ten. The conserved final phenylalanine or tryptophan is absent from the CDR3, which likely points to a read error. CDR3 DNA: TGCAGCGTTGAAGCGGAGGCAGCCTCCTACGAGCAGTACTCC. This codes for CSVEAEAASYEQYS. V and J are TRBV29-1 and TRBJ2-7; D perhaps matches TRBD2 (5 bases). The CDR3 totals 14 residues. Germline-derived CDR1 and CDR2 are SQVTM and ANQGSEA. Trimming left V 1 base short and J 0 bases short, with 10 bases between.

The rearrangement uses TRBV19 and TRBJ2-3; D possibly corresponds to TRBD1 (6 bases). Germline V CDR1 and CDR2: LNHDA, SQIVND (reference sequence). The CDR3 spans 14 residues. Trimming shortened V by 5 bases and J by 1 base, and 10 bases separated the two germline ends. In DNA, the CDR3 is TGTGCCAGTAGTGGACAGATAGGCACAGATACGCAGTATTTT. Its translation is CASSGQIGTDTQYF.

This clonotype was detected ten times or more. This rearrangement joins TRBV2 to TRBJ1-1; TRBD1 matches 7 bases. Trimming cost V 6 bases and J 1 base; bases outside gene matches: 5. The CDR3 sequence is 14 residues long. Germline V gene lookup returns CDR1 SNHLY and CDR2 FYNNEI. The DNA for the CDR3 is TGTGCCAGCAGGGGGGGACAGAGGAACACTGAAGCTTTCTTT. Amino acid sequence: CASRGGQRNTEAFF.

CDR3 bases: TGTGCCAGCAGTTTAGACCACCCGGATGAGCAGTTCTTC. Protein sequence: CASSLDHPDEQFF. This rearrangement joins TRBV12-3 or TRBV12-4 to TRBJ2-1; D not certain. The ends were cut back, 1 base at V and 8 bases at J, with 9 bases in the middle. The CDR3 spans 13 residues.

Ten or more counts support this clonotype. This rearrangement joins TRBV5-1 to TRBJ1-5, with D uncertain. Germline V gene sequence: CDR1 SGHRS, CDR2 YFSETQ. CDR3 length: 15 residues. Trimming removed 0 bases from V and 4 bases from J, with 11 bases in between. The CDR3 sequence: CASSLAGVPNQPQHF. The CDR3 DNA sequence: TGCGCCAGCAGCTTGGCCGGGGTCCCGAATCAGCCCCAGCATTTT.

J is TRBJ2-6 and V is TRBV7-9, with TRBD1 as a possible D gene (5 bases). V gave up 1 base and J gave up 4 bases, with 11 bases separating them. CDR1 SEHNR and CDR2 FQNEAQ come from the germline V gene (reference sequence). The CDR3 loop spans 16 amino acids. CDR3 coding DNA: TGTGCCAGCAGCTTAGATTCTGGGGCCGGGGCCAACGTCCTGACTTTC. This translates into CASSLDSGAGANVLTF.

This clonotype was seen many times. The chain recombines TRBV12-3 or TRBV12-4 with TRBJ2-7; 12 bases fit TRBD1. The CDR3 consists of 15 residues. V trimming: 6 bases; J trimming: 3 bases; junction bases outside the gene matches: 6. In nucleotides, the CDR3 is TGTGCCAGCAGCTACGGGACAGGGGGCGGCTACGAGCAGTACTTC. It translates to CASSYGTGGGYEQYF.

The genes are TRBV28 and TRBJ2-3, with unresolved D. V was shortened by 4 bases and J by 4 bases, with 9 bases between the two germline ends. CDR1 is MDHEN and CDR2 is SYDVKM in the germline V gene. The CDR3 length is 13 residues. The CDR3 bases are TGTGCCAGCAGTTACAGTGCTCCAGATACGCAGTATTTT. This codes for CASSYSAPDTQYF.

The chain employs TRBV5-1 and TRBJ2-1, with a possible D match to TRBD1 (5 bases). In germline, CDR1 is SGHRS, CDR2 YFSETQ. V was clipped by 2 bases and J by 3 bases, with 15 bases between them. The CDR3 extends over 16 amino acids. CDR3 amino acids: CASSLRRQLNYNEQFF. In nucleotides, the CDR3 is TGCGCCAGCAGCTTACGACGACAGTTAAACTACAATGAGCAGTTCTTC.

Remarks on this clonotype: This may stem from a read error, because a much larger clone lies one nucleotide away. The chain couples TRBV20-1 to TRBJ2-4; 7 bases agree with TRBD2. Trimming at V came to 5 bases and at J to 3 bases, leaving 13 bases not matched to a gene. The germline CDR1 and CDR2 sequences are DFQATT and SNEGSKA (reference sequence). This CDR3 is 16 amino acids long. CDR3 bases: TGCAGTGCTGGCAAAGCGGGATCCATGGGCAAAAACATTCAGTACTTC. Amino acid sequence: CSAGKAGSMGKNIQYF.

This clonotype was found a few times. The V call is TRBV4-1, the J call TRBJ2-2, with a weak D call TRBD1 (6 bases). This CDR3 has 17 residues. V lost 4 bases and J 2 bases, leaving 17 bases between the germline ends. Per the germline V gene, CDR1 is MGHRA and CDR2 is YSYEKL. The CDR3 loop reads CASSPGPMDSNTGELFF. The CDR3 bases are TGCGCCAGCAGCCCCGGTCCGATGGACAGTAACACCGGGGAGCTGTTTTTT.

Many counts were recorded for this clonotype. The chain is built from TRBV11-3 and TRBJ2-1, with 9 positions matching TRBD2. Germline V CDR1 and CDR2: SGHNT, YENEEA. CDR3 length equals 15 residues. V was clipped by 1 base and J by 8 bases; unmatched bases: 6. CDR3 nucleotide sequence: TGTGCCAGCAGCTTAGCCGGTAGCGGGAGCCATGAGCAGTTCTTC. Translated: CASSLAGSGSHEQFF. The full variable domain, with the rest looked up from reference TRBV11-3 and TRBJ2-1, is EAGVVQSPRYKIIEKKQPVAFWCNPISGHNTLYWYLQNLGQGPELLIRYENEEAVDDSQLPKDRFSAERLKGVDSTLKIQPAELGDSAVYLCASSLAGSGSHEQFFGPGTRLTVL.

This clonotype is a singleton in its sample. The rearrangement uses TRBV20-1 and TRBJ2-3; 8 bases fit TRBD1. The CDR3 is made up of 17 amino acids. With V trimmed by 6 bases and J by 0 bases, 14 bases remained unmatched. Looked up from germline, CDR1 is DFQATT and CDR2 is SNEGSKA (reference sequence). The DNA of the CDR3 is TGCAGTGCCCCCCACCCGGACAGGGCCTCTAGCACAGATACGCAGTATTTT. This encodes CSAPHPDRASSTDTQYF.